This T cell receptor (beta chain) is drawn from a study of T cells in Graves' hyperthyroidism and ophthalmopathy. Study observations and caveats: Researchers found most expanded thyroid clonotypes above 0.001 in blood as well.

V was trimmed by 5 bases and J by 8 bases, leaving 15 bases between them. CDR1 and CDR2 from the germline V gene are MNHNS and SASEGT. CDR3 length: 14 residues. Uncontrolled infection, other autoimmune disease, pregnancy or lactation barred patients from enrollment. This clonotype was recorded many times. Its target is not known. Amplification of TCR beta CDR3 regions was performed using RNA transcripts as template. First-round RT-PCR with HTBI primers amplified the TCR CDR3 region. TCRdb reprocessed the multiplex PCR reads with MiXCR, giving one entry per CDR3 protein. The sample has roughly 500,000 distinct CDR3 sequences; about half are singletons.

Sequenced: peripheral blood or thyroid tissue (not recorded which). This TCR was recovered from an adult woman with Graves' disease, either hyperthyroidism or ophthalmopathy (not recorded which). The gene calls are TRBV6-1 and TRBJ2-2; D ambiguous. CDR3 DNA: TGTGCCAGCAGTCTCCAGGACCGATTTGGGGAGCTGTTTTTT. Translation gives CASSLQDRFGELFF.